This T cell receptor beta chain was found in a study of shared clonotypes between healthy human individuals. Study-wide points: Researchers found naive subsets generally carried larger estimated richness than memory subsets.

Execution of the assay was at deep level. The protocol was immunoSEQ multiplex PCR, while the TCRdb copy is restricted to in-frame clones and leaves out a portion. The sample yields around 2.1 million clones, approximately 94% seen once. Germline values: CDR1 MNHEY, CDR2 SVGAGI. J lost 4 bases, V lost 6 bases, and 9 bases had no gene match. The CDR3 totals 15 residues. This clone was seen a single time. The antigen remains unidentified. It was CD45RO-negative cells, positively selected for CCR7, that made up naive CD8 cells, with terminally differentiated effector memory CD45RA+ cells excluded. The chain uses TRBV6-5 and TRBJ2-1, with TRBD2 matching 7 bases. The receptor was isolated from a man aged 18-30 years in good health. Some clones in this sample may be carry-over from other donors' samples. Sequenced: naive CD8+ T cells from PBMCs. The CDR3 spells CASSPREAVYNEQFF. The CDR3 DNA is TGTGCCAGCAGCCCACGGGAGGCCGTTTACAATGAGCAGTTCTTC.